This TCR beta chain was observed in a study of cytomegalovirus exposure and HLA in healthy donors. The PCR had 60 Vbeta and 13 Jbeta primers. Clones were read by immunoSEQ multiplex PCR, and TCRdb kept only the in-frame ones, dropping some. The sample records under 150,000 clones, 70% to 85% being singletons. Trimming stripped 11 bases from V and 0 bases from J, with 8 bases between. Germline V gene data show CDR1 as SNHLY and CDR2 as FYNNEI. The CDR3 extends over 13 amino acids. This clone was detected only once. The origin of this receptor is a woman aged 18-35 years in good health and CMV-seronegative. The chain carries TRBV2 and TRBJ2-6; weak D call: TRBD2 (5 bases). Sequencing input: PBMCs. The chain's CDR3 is CAGESSGANVLTF. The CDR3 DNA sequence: TGTGCCGGGGAGAGCTCTGGGGCCAACGTCCTGACTTTC.